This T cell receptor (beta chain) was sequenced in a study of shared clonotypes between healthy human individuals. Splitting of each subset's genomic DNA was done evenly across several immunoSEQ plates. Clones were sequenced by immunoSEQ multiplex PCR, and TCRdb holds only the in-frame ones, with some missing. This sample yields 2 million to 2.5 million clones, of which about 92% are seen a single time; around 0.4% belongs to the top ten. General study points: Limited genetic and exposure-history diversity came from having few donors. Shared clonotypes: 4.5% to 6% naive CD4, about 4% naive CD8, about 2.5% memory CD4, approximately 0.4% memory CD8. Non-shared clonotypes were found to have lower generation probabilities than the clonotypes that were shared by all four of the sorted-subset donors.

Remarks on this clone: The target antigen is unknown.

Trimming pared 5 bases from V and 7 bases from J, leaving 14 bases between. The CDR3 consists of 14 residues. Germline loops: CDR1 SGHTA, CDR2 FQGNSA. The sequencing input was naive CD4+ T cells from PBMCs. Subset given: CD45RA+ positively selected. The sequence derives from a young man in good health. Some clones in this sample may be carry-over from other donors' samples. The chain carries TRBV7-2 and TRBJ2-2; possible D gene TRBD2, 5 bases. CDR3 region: CASSPTLVLGELFF. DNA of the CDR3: TGTGCCAGCAGCCCCACACTAGTTCTCGGGGAGCTGTTTTTT.